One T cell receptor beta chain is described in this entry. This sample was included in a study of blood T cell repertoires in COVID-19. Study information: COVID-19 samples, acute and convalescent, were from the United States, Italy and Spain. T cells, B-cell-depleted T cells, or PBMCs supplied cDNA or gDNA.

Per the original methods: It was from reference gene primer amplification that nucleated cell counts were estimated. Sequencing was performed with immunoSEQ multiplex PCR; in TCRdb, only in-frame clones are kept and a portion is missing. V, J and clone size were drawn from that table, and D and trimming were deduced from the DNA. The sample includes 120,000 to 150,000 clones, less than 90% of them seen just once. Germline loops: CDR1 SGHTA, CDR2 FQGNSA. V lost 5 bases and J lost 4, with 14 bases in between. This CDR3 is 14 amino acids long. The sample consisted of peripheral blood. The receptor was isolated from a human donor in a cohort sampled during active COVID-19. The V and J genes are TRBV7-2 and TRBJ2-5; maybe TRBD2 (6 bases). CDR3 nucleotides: TGTGCCAGCAGCCCTGATAGGGGAGGAGAGACCCAGTACTTC. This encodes CASSPDRGGETQYF.